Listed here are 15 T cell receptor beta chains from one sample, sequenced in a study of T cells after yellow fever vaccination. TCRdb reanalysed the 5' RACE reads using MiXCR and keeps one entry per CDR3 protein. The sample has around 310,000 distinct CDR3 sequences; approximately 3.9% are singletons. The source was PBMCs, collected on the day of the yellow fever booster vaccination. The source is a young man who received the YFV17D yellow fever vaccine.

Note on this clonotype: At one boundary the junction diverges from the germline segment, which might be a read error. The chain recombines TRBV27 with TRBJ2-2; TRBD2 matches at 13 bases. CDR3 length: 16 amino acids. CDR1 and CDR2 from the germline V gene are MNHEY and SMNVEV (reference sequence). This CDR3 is CAGSFFTSGGAGELFF. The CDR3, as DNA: TGTGCCGGCAGTTTCTTCACTAGCGGGGGGGCCGGGGAGCTGTTTTTT.

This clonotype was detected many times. The CDR3 loop is CASSLRGGIIHEQFF. Here the CDR3 DNA reads TGTGCCAGCAGCTTGAGGGGGGGCATCATCCATGAGCAGTTCTTC. V gene TRBV11-2 combines with J gene TRBJ2-1, with a weak D call TRBD2 (7 bases). Germline V gene data show CDR1 as SGHAT and CDR2 as FQNNGV. The CDR3 loop spans 15 amino acids. Trimming removed 3 bases at V and 8 bases at J, with 17 bases between. The full variable domain, rest sourced from reference TRBV11-2 and TRBJ2-1, is EAGVAQSPRYKIIEKRQSVAFWCNPISGHATLYWYQQILGQGPKLLIQFQNNGVVDDSQLPKDRFSAERLKGVDSTLKIQPAKLEDSAVYLCASSLRGGIIHEQFFGPGTRLTVL.

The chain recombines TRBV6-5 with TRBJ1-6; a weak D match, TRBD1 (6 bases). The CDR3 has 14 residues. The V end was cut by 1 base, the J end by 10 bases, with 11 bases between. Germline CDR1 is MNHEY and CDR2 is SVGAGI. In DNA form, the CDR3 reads TGTGCCAGCAGTTACTTGGGGGCGGTCTCACCCCTCCACTTT. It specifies CASSYLGAVSPLHF.

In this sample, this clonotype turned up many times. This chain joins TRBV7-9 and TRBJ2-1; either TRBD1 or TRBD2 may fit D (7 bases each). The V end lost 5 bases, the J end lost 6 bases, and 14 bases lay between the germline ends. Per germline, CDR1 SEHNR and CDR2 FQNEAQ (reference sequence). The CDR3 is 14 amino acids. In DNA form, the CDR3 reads TGTGCCAGCAGCACCCAGGGGGGGATCAATGAGCAGTTCTTC. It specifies CASSTQGGINEQFF.

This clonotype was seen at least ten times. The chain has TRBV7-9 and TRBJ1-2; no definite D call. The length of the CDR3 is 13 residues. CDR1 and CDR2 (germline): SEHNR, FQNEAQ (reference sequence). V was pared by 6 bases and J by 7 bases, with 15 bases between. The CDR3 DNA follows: TGTGCCAGCAGGGGCGGTGCCAGTTTTGGCTACACCTTC. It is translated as CASRGGASFGYTF.

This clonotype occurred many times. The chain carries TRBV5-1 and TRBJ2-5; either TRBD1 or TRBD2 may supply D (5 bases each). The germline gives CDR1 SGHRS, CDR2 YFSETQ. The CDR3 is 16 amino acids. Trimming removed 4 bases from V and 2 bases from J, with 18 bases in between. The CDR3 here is CASSLTSRDGQETQYF. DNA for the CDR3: TGCGCCAGCAGCCTCACTTCCCGGGACGGACAAGAGACCCAGTACTTC.

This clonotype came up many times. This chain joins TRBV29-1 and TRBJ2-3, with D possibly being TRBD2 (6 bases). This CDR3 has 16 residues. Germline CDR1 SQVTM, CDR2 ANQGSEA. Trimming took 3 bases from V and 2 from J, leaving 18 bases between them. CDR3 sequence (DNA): TGCAGCGTTGATGGCCGGGACTCTGACCTCACAGATACGCAGTATTTT. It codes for CSVDGRDSDLTDTQYF.

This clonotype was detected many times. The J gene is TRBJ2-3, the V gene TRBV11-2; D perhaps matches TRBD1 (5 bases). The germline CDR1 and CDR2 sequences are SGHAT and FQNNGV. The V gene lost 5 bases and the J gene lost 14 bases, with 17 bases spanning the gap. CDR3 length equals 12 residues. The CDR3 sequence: CASSPVDTWGYF. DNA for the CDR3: TGTGCCAGCAGCCCCGTGGACACCTGGGGGTATTTT.

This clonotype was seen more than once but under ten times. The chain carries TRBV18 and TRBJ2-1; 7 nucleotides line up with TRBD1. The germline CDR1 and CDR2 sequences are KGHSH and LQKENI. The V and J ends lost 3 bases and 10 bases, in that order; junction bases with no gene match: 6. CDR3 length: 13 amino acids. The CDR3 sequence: CASSPGTVIEQFF. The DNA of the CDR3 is TGTGCCAGCTCACCCGGGACAGTGATCGAGCAGTTCTTC.

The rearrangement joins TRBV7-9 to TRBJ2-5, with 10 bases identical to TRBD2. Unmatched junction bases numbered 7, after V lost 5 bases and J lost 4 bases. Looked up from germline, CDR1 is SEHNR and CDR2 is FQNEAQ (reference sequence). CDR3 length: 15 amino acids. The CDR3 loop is CASSPGLAALETQYF. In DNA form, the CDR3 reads TGTGCCAGCAGCCCCGGACTAGCGGCATTAGAGACCCAGTACTTC.

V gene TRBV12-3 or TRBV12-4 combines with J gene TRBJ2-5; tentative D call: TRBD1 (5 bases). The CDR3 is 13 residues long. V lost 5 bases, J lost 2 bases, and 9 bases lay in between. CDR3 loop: CASSGHFQETQYF. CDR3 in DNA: TGTGCCAGCAGTGGACATTTTCAAGAGACCCAGTACTTC.

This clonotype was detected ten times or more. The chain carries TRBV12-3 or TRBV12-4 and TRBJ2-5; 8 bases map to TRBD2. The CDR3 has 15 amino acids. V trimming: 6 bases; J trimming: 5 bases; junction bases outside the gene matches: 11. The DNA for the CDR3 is TGTGCCAGCAGACCAGCGGGGGACCGAGGGGAGACCCAGTACTTC. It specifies CASRPAGDRGETQYF.

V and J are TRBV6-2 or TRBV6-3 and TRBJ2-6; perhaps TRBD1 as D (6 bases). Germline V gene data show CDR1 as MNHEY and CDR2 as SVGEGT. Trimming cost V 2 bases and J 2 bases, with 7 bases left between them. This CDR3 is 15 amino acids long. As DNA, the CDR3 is TGTGCCAGCAGTTACGCAGGGGCTGGGGCCAACGTCCTGACTTTC. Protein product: CASSYAGAGANVLTF.

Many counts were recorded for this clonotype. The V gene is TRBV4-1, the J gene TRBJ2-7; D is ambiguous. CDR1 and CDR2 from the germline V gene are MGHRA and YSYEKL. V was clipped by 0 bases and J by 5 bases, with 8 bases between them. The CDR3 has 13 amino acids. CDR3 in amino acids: CASSQDLVNEQYF. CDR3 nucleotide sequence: TGCGCCAGCAGCCAAGACTTGGTAAACGAGCAGTACTTC.

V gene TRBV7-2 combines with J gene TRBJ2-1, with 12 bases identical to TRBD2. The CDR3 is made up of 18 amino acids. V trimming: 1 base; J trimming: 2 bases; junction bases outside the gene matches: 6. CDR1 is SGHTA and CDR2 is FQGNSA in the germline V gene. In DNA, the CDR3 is TGTGCCAGCAGCTTAGTTCTGGCTAGCGGGGGGGCCTACAATGAGCAGTTCTTC. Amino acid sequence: CASSLVLASGGAYNEQFF.